The 27 T cell receptor beta chains presented below share a single source sample, sequenced in a study of PD-L1 blockade in urothelial cancer. Time point meaning: pretreatment peripheral blood. Only in-frame clones appear in the TCRdb table, and some are missing; sequencing was by immunoSEQ multiplex PCR. The data contain about 79,000 clones, around four fifths of them seen just once; the ten biggest clones take up 6.7%. Sequenced material: PBMCs, taken around atezolizumab (anti-PD-L1) treatment. These receptors were obtained from a man between 40 and 49 years old with urothelial cancer.

The chain has TRBV7-9 and TRBJ2-3, with 8 nucleotides matching TRBD2. V gave up 0 bases and J gave up 6 bases; unmatched junction bases: 5. The CDR3 is 15 amino acids. Germline CDR1 is SEHNR and CDR2 is FQNEAQ (reference sequence). The DNA of the CDR3 is TGTGCCAGCAGCTTAGCGGGACTAGAGAGGGATACGCAGTATTTT. Protein sequence: CASSLAGLERDTQYF.

This clone was found once. The V and J genes are TRBV28 and TRBJ2-1; 8 nucleotides agree with TRBD2. The V segment lost 6 bases and the J segment 5 bases; nucleotides outside the gene matches: 15. From germline, CDR1 is MDHEN and CDR2 SYDVKM. This CDR3 has 17 residues. The DNA for the CDR3 is TGTGCCAGCAGCCCCCCTGGGACTAGAGGATTCGACAATGAGCAGTTCTTC. The encoded protein is CASSPPGTRGFDNEQFF.

The chain combines TRBV11-2 with TRBJ2-2; D uncertain. This CDR3 spans 13 amino acids. Trimming removed 2 bases at V and 2 bases at J, with 3 bases between. CDR1 and CDR2 from the germline V gene are SGHAT and FQNNGV. The CDR3 loop reads CASSLTNTGELFF. The CDR3 coding sequence is TGTGCCAGCAGCTTAACTAACACCGGGGAGCTGTTTTTT. Using reference TRBV11-2 and TRBJ2-2 for the parts outside the CDR3, the full variable domain is EAGVAQSPRYKIIEKRQSVAFWCNPISGHATLYWYQQILGQGPKLLIQFQNNGVVDDSQLPKDRFSAERLKGVDSTLKIQPAKLEDSAVYLCASSLTNTGELFFGEGSRLTVL.

This sequence joins TRBV7-2 and TRBJ2-7; 8 bases are shared with TRBD2. Germline CDR1 is SGHTA and CDR2 is FQGNSA. V shed 3 bases, J shed 4 bases, and the junction held 8 bases outside the gene matches. The CDR3 consists of 15 residues. The CDR3 loop is CASSLVGQREYEQYF. CDR3 in DNA: TGTGCCAGCAGCTTGGTTGGCCAGCGGGAGTACGAGCAGTACTTC.

This clone was counted a single time. J is TRBJ2-1 and V is TRBV11-2; 11 positions agree with TRBD2. The CDR3 has 17 residues. In germline, CDR1 is SGHAT, CDR2 FQNNGV. The V segment lost 5 bases and the J segment 5 bases; nucleotides outside the gene matches: 11. In DNA, the CDR3 is TGTGCCAGCAGCCCCAGACTAGCGGGGTGGAATCACAATGAGCAGTTCTTC. This translates into CASSPRLAGWNHNEQFF.

V is TRBV10-2 and J is TRBJ2-7, with 12 bases aligning to TRBD2. This CDR3 has 23 amino acids. Trimming removed 8 bases from V and 5 bases from J; junction bases left unmatched: 34. The germline CDR1 and CDR2 sequences are WSHSY and SAAADI. DNA of the CDR3: TGCGCCAGCTGGGTCGGGGACGGACAGGGACCCCTGTTGACTAGCGGGAGCAAAGACGAGCAGTACTTC. Translation: CASWVGDGQGPLLTSGSKDEQYF.

This clone was found once. The genes are TRBV9 and TRBJ2-7; a possible D gene is TRBD1 (5 bases). Germline CDR1 and CDR2: SGDLS and YYNGEE. The length of the CDR3 is 15 residues. Between the trimmed V and J ends, which lost 0 bases and 4 bases, there was a span of 14 bases. The CDR3 DNA is TGTGCCAGCAGCGTAGGGACCGCCAGGGCGTACGAGCAGTACTTC. Translated: CASSVGTARAYEQYF.

The gene calls are TRBV18 and TRBJ2-3; 10 positions agree with TRBD1. CDR1 and CDR2 from the germline V gene are KGHSH and LQKENI. The CDR3 runs to 15 residues. The J segment lost 10 bases and the V segment lost 4 bases, leaving 11 bases of the junction unmatched. The CDR3: CASSRSGQGMRSQYF. In DNA, the CDR3 is TGTGCCAGCTCACGATCGGGACAGGGGATGAGGTCGCAGTATTTT.

The V call is TRBV5-1, the J call TRBJ2-1; maybe TRBD1 (6 bases). V dropped 0 bases and J dropped 14 bases, with 15 bases sitting between them. The CDR3 totals 13 residues. CDR1 is SGHRS, CDR2 YFSETQ, per germline. CDR3 DNA sequence: TGCGCCAGCAGCTTGGCCAGGGGTGTGGAAGAGTTCTTC. Translating it yields CASSLARGVEEFF.

The rearrangement uses TRBV14 and TRBJ2-2, with a weak D call TRBD2 (6 bases). CDR1 and CDR2 (germline): SGHDN, FVKESK. CDR3 size: 15 residues. The V gene lost 4 bases and the J gene lost 1 base, with 10 bases spanning the gap. CDR3 loop: CASSRGGQNTGELFF. DNA for the CDR3: TGTGCCAGCAGCCGGGGAGGACAGAACACCGGGGAGCTGTTTTTT.

Written as DNA, the CDR3 is TGTGCCAGCAGCTTGGAGGTCAGGGGTGCTGGCTACACCTTC. Its translation: CASSLEVRGAGYTF. This sequence joins TRBV5-6 and TRBJ1-2; D perhaps matches TRBD1 (6 bases). Germline loops: CDR1 SGHDT, CDR2 YYEEEE. The CDR3 consists of 14 residues. Deletions cut 0 bases from V and 7 bases from J, with 13 bases between.

This chain joins TRBV4-3 and TRBJ2-7, with a possible D match to TRBD1 (6 bases). Germline loops: CDR1 LGHNA, CDR2 YSLEER. The length of the CDR3 is 15 residues. V lost 0 bases, J lost 4 bases, and 13 bases lay in between. CDR3 in amino acids: CASSQEGTLDYEQYF. As DNA, the CDR3 is TGCGCCAGCAGCCAAGAGGGGACACTGGATTACGAGCAGTACTTC.

The rearrangement uses TRBV2 and TRBJ2-1, with a tentative D call TRBD2 (5 bases). Between the trimmed V and J ends, which lost 4 bases and 5 bases, there was a span of 9 bases. The V gene's germline CDR1 is SNHLY and CDR2 FYNNEI. This CDR3 contains 13 residues. The CDR3 DNA reads TGTGCCAGCAGTGTGAGGCGGGACAATGAGCAGTTCTTC. This codes for CASSVRRDNEQFF.

This sequence joins TRBV6-1 and TRBJ1-1, with D unresolved. The CDR3 has 13 residues. Between the trimmed V and J ends, which lost 5 bases and 0 bases, there was a span of 7 bases. Looked up from germline, CDR1 is MNHNS and CDR2 is SASEGT. This CDR3 reads CASSIQMNTEAFF. The DNA of the CDR3 is TGTGCCAGCAGTATCCAAATGAACACTGAAGCTTTCTTT.

The gene calls are TRBV7-9 and TRBJ1-5; 7 bases map to TRBD1. Trimming at V came to 4 bases and at J to 2 bases, leaving 2 bases not matched to a gene. The CDR3 has 14 amino acids. Germline-derived CDR1 and CDR2 are SEHNR and FQNEAQ (reference sequence). The DNA of the CDR3 is TGTGCCAGCAGCTCCGACAGGGGCAATCAGCCCCAGCATTTT. This sequence encodes CASSSDRGNQPQHF. Full variable domain (missing parts from reference TRBV7-9 and TRBJ1-5): DTGVSQNPRHKITKRGQNVTFRCDPISEHNRLYWYRQTLGQGPEFLTYFQNEAQLEKSRLLSDRFSAERPKGSFSTLEIQRTEQGDSAMYLCASSSDRGNQPQHFGDGTRLSIL.

This chain connects TRBV6-1 to TRBJ1-1; no clear D. This CDR3 comprises 15 residues. V was clipped by 1 base and J by 5 bases, with 14 bases between them. CDR1 and CDR2 (germline): MNHNS, SASEGT. The CDR3 DNA reads TGTGCCAGCAGTGAAGAGGAGGAGGGTTGGACTGAAGCTTTCTTT. Its protein product is CASSEEEEGWTEAFF.

This chain connects TRBV5-1 to TRBJ2-1, with 8 nucleotides matching TRBD2. The CDR3 totals 15 residues. In germline, CDR1 is SGHRS, CDR2 YFSETQ. V gave up 4 bases and J gave up 6 bases; unmatched junction bases: 9. CDR3 protein: CASSSTGRVLNEQFF. CDR3 nucleotide sequence: TGCGCCAGCAGCAGTACCGGGAGGGTTCTCAATGAGCAGTTCTTC.

This clone was seen more than once but under ten times. V usage is TRBV7-3 and J usage is TRBJ1-1; no definite D call. The germline V and J ends were trimmed by 0 bases and 4 bases, with 9 bases remaining between them. The germline V gene encodes CDR1 SGHTA and CDR2 FQGTGA. The length of the CDR3 is 14 residues. CDR3 nucleotide sequence: TGTGCCAGCAGCTTAACAGTCCCGGTCACTGAAGCTTTCTTT. Its protein product is CASSLTVPVTEAFF.

The CDR3 loop is CASSPDRPGDTEAFF. In DNA, the CDR3 is TGTGCCAGCAGCCCGGACAGGCCGGGGGACACTGAAGCTTTCTTT. The chain carries TRBV7-2 and TRBJ1-1; 7 positions agree with TRBD1. Germline lookup yields CDR1 SGHTA and CDR2 FQGNSA. The CDR3 runs 15 residues. Trimming took 5 bases from V and 3 from J; bases not matched to a gene: 9.

The chain couples TRBV28 to TRBJ1-2, with D unclear. The V end was cut by 5 bases, the J end by 8 bases, with 15 bases between. The CDR3 spans 13 residues. The V gene's germline CDR1 is MDHEN and CDR2 SYDVKM. For the CDR3, the DNA is TGTGCCAGCAGTCCCGATGCCTTCGGGGGCTACACCTTC. This translates into CASSPDAFGGYTF.

The rearrangement links TRBV2 to TRBJ2-7; 7 bases are shared with TRBD1. Germline CDR1 is SNHLY and CDR2 is FYNNEI. The CDR3 is 13 amino acids. The junction had 6 bases not matched to a gene; V was cut back by 8 bases and J by 2 bases. The CDR3 loop reads CASGIDRAYEQYF. The CDR3 nucleotides are TGTGCCAGCGGGATTGACAGGGCCTACGAGCAGTACTTC.

The chain couples TRBV6-5 to TRBJ1-5; no clear D gene. Per germline, CDR1 MNHEY and CDR2 SVGAGI. CDR3 length: 12 residues. Trimming shortened V by 8 bases and J by 10 bases, and 15 bases separated the two germline ends. This chain's CDR3 is CASGEGDLPQHF. In DNA, the CDR3 is TGTGCCAGCGGGGAGGGCGATCTACCCCAGCATTTT.

This sequence joins TRBV11-2 and TRBJ1-1; possibly TRBD1 for D (6 bases). The length of the CDR3 is 14 residues. V was pared by 5 bases and J by 5 bases, with 15 bases between. Germline V CDR1 and CDR2: SGHAT, FQNNGV. The CDR3 bases are TGTGCCAGCAGCCTACAGGGTCGACGAACTGAAGCTTTCTTT. Translated, it gives CASSLQGRRTEAFF.

The chain carries TRBV14 and TRBJ2-6; D is possibly TRBD1 (5 bases). Trimming pared 0 bases from V and 0 bases from J, leaving 12 bases between. CDR3 length: 18 amino acids. Germline lookup yields CDR1 SGHDN and CDR2 FVKESK. The CDR3 nucleotides read TGTGCCAGCAGCCAAGAGTCTCCAGGGTACTCTGGGGCCAACGTCCTGACTTTC. Translation gives CASSQESPGYSGANVLTF.

The chain joins TRBV15 to TRBJ2-7; maybe TRBD2 (6 bases). Germline V gene lookup returns CDR1 LNHNV and CDR2 YYDKDF (reference sequence). This CDR3 contains 14 residues. Deletions cut 8 bases from V and 7 bases from J, with 21 bases between. CDR3 DNA: TGTGCCACCCGGGCAGGCCGGGGCCGGGGGGAGCAGTACTTC. Translating it yields CATRAGRGRGEQYF.

V usage is TRBV27 and J usage is TRBJ1-1; 7 positions match TRBD1. V gave up 5 bases and J gave up 5 bases; unmatched junction bases: 5. CDR1 and CDR2 (germline): MNHEY, SMNVEV (reference sequence). The CDR3 spans 13 residues. CDR3 coding DNA: TGTGCCAGCAGTCGGGACAGACGAACTGAAGCTTTCTTT. It specifies CASSRDRRTEAFF.

This clone was counted once. This sequence joins TRBV4-1 and TRBJ2-1; tentative D call: TRBD2 (5 bases). Trimming left V 3 bases short and J 0 bases short, with 12 bases between. This CDR3 spans 16 amino acids. CDR1 MGHRA and CDR2 YSYEKL come from the germline V gene. In DNA form, the CDR3 reads TGCGCCAGCAGCCATGGAGCGGAGAGCTCCTACAATGAGCAGTTCTTC. Translating it yields CASSHGAESSYNEQFF.